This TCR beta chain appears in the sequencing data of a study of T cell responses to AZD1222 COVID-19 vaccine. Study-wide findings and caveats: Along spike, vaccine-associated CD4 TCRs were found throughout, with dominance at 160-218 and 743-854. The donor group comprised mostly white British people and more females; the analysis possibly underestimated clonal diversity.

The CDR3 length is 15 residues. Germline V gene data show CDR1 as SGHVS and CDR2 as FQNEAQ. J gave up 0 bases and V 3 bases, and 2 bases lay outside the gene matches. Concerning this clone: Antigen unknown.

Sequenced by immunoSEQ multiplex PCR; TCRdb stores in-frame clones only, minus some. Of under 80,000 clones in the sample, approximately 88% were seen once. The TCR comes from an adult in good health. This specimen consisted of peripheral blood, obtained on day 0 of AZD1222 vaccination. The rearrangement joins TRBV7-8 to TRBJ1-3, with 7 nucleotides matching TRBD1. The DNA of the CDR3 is TGTGCCAGCAGCTTGCGACAGGGCTCTGGAAACACCATATATTTT. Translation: CASSLRQGSGNTIYF. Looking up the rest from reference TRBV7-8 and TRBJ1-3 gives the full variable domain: GAGVSQSPRYKVAKRGQDVALRCDPISGHVSLFWYQQALGQGPEFLTYFQNEAQLDKSGLPSDRFFAERPEGSVSTLKIQRTQQEDSAVYLCASSLRQGSGNTIYFGEGSWLTVV.